The 15 T cell receptor beta chains presented below share a single source sample, sequenced in a study of blood T cell repertoires in COVID-19. The data were produced by immunoSEQ multiplex PCR, yet TCRdb's version contains in-frame clones alone and is incomplete. Among approximately 100,000 clones listed, around 84% were seen once. The specimen sequenced was peripheral blood. Source of these receptors: a man aged 55 to 69 with acute or convalescent COVID-19.

V is TRBV7-9 and J is TRBJ1-2; 9 nucleotides match TRBD1. Germline V lookup: CDR1 SEHNR, CDR2 FQNEAQ (reference sequence). V lost 4 bases, J lost 3 bases, and 6 bases stayed unmatched. This CDR3 region has 15 residues. CDR3 nucleotide sequence: TGTGCCAGCAGCTCGGGGACAGGGTCGGACTATGGCTACACCTTC. As protein: CASSSGTGSDYGYTF.

This sequence joins TRBV28 and TRBJ1-3, with D maybe TRBD1 (5 bases). Germline V gene lookup returns CDR1 MDHEN and CDR2 SYDVKM. The CDR3 covers 16 residues. Trimming took off 0 bases at V and 2 bases at J, with 11 bases between the two ends. CDR3: CASSLWVGGTGNTIYF. The CDR3 nucleotides read TGTGCCAGCAGTTTATGGGTGGGGGGGACTGGAAACACCATATATTTT. Based on the CDR3 plus reference TRBV28 and TRBJ1-3, the full variable domain is DVKVTQSSRYLVKRTGEKVFLECVQDMDHENMFWYRQDPGLGLRLIYFSYDVKMKEKGDIPEGYSVSREKKERFSLILESASTNQTSMYLCASSLWVGGTGNTIYFGEGSWLTVV.

This rearrangement joins TRBV10-1 to TRBJ2-2; the D is unclear. Germline V lookup: CDR1 WNHNN, CDR2 SYGVQD (reference sequence). V shed 8 bases and J shed 4 bases, with 14 bases lying between them. The CDR3 spans 14 residues. The CDR3 coding sequence is TGCGCCAGCCGCTCGGATCGGGTCACCGGGGAGCTGTTTTTT. Its translation: CASRSDRVTGELFF.

Here the CDR3 DNA reads TGCGCCAGCAGCCCCGTCGGCAGGGCCGGCACCGGGGAGCTGTTTTTT. It translates to CASSPVGRAGTGELFF. J is TRBJ2-2 and V is TRBV5-1, with D perhaps matching TRBD1 (5 bases). The CDR3 has 16 amino acids. Germline CDR1 SGHRS, CDR2 YFSETQ. Trimming left V 4 bases short and J 4 bases short, with 17 bases between.

CDR3 nucleotide sequence: TGTGCCAGTCCTCGACAGGGAAGTACTGAAGCTTTCTTT. Translated: CASPRQGSTEAFF. The chain recombines TRBV19 with TRBJ1-1; 7 bases map to TRBD1. Losses at the gene ends were 8 bases for V and 5 bases for J; bases not matched to a gene: 8. Germline V gene data show CDR1 as LNHDA and CDR2 as SQIVND (reference sequence). The CDR3 covers 13 residues. The full variable domain, its missing parts supplied by reference TRBV19 and TRBJ1-1, is DGGITQSPKYLFRKEGQNVTLSCEQNLNHDAMYWYRQDPGQGLRLIYYSQIVNDFQKGDIAEGYSVSREKKESFPLTVTSAQKNPTAFYLCASPRQGSTEAFFGQGTRLTVV.

The chain recombines TRBV19 with TRBJ1-6, with D perhaps TRBD1 (5 bases). V was pared by 1 base and J by 5 bases, with 6 bases between. Germline CDR1 is LNHDA and CDR2 is SQIVND (reference sequence). The CDR3 extends over 14 amino acids. CDR3 region: CASSIVGDNSPLHF. For the CDR3, the DNA is TGTGCCAGTAGTATAGTAGGGGATAATTCACCCCTCCACTTT. The full variable domain, completed using reference TRBV19 and TRBJ1-6, is DGGITQSPKYLFRKEGQNVTLSCEQNLNHDAMYWYRQDPGQGLRLIYYSQIVNDFQKGDIAEGYSVSREKKESFPLTVTSAQKNPTAFYLCASSIVGDNSPLHFGNGTRLTVT.

This clone was seen ten or more times. The rearrangement links TRBV5-1 to TRBJ2-2; 8 nucleotides match TRBD1. Losses at the gene ends were 4 bases for V and 6 bases for J; bases not matched to a gene: 8. Germline-derived CDR1 and CDR2 are SGHRS and YFSETQ. The CDR3 runs to 15 residues. The CDR3 here is CASSPQGAVPGELFF. The CDR3 nucleotides are TGCGCCAGCAGCCCCCAGGGGGCGGTCCCCGGGGAGCTGTTTTTT.

This sequence joins TRBV29-1 and TRBJ1-1; 7 bases map to TRBD1. CDR3 length equals 14 residues. Germline CDR1 reads SQVTM; CDR2 reads ANQGSEA. The V gene end was trimmed by 7 bases and the J gene end by 3 bases; junction bases not matched to a gene: 11. In DNA, the CDR3 is TGCAGCGCTGGGACAGTTGTAGTCGACACTGAAGCTTTCTTT. Translation gives CSAGTVVVDTEAFF.

The gene calls are TRBV9 and TRBJ1-2; 7 positions match TRBD1. Unmatched junction bases numbered 7, after V lost 6 bases and J lost 5 bases. This CDR3 has 13 residues. Germline loops: CDR1 SGDLS, CDR2 YYNGEE. Here the CDR3 reads CASTLDREYGYTF. For the CDR3, the DNA is TGTGCCAGCACCCTCGACAGGGAGTATGGCTACACCTTC. Complete variable domain (other parts from reference TRBV9 and TRBJ1-2): DSGVTQTPKHLITATGQRVTLRCSPRSGDLSVYWYQQSLDQGLQFLIQYYNGEERAKGNILERFSAQQFPDLHSELNLSSLELGDSALYFCASTLDREYGYTFGSGTRLTVV.

The chain employs TRBV7-2 and TRBJ1-2, with D maybe TRBD1 (5 bases). The CDR3 consists of 14 residues. CDR1 and CDR2 (germline): SGHTA, FQGNSA. Trimming took off 5 bases at V and 7 bases at J, with 17 bases between the two ends. The chain's CDR3 is CASSTDGTWGGYTF. CDR3 nucleotides: TGTGCCAGCAGCACGGACGGGACTTGGGGTGGCTACACCTTC. Together with reference TRBV7-2 and TRBJ1-2, the CDR3 gives the full variable domain: GAGVSQSPSNKVTEKGKDVELRCDPISGHTALYWYRQSLGQGLEFLIYFQGNSAPDKSGLPSDRFSAERTGGSVSTLTIQRTQQEDSAVYLCASSTDGTWGGYTFGSGTRLTVV.

This rearrangement joins TRBV10-3 to TRBJ2-2; the match to TRBD2 covers 7 bases. CDR1 is ENHRY and CDR2 is SYGVKD in the germline V gene. With 3 bases clipped from V and 6 bases from J, the junction kept 13 bases outside the gene matches. The CDR3 totals 17 residues. The CDR3 DNA follows: TGTGCCATCAGTGACGCCATGGGAGCGGGAACTGCCGGGGAGCTGTTTTTT. Translated: CAISDAMGAGTAGELFF.

The rearrangement joins TRBV28 to TRBJ2-1, with a tentative D call TRBD2 (6 bases). The CDR3 has 12 residues. The ends were cut back, 2 bases at V and 9 bases at J, with 8 bases in the middle. The germline V gene encodes CDR1 MDHEN and CDR2 SYDVKM. CDR3 in DNA: TGTGCCAGCAGTTTACTAGCGCCTGAGCAGTTCTTC. Its protein product is CASSLLAPEQFF.

The V gene is TRBV3-1 (or the pseudogene TRBV3-2), the J gene TRBJ1-1, with a tentative D call TRBD1 (6 bases). CDR3 size: 14 residues. V lost 6 bases and J lost 6, with 17 bases in between. Germline CDR1 reads LGHDT; CDR2 reads YNNKEL (reference sequence). The CDR3 protein is CASSHGGAGAEAFF. CDR3 sequence (DNA): TGTGCCAGCAGTCATGGGGGGGCAGGCGCTGAAGCTTTCTTT.

The V and J genes are TRBV4-3 and TRBJ1-2; 10 bases map to TRBD1. V shed 3 bases and J 4 bases; nucleotides not matched to a gene: 5. The germline V gene has CDR1 LGHNA and CDR2 YSLEER. This CDR3 has 15 residues. CDR3 loop: CASSHGTGVGYGYTF. CDR3 DNA: TGCGCCAGCAGCCACGGGACAGGGGTAGGCTATGGCTACACCTTC.

J is TRBJ2-1 and V is TRBV3-1 (or the pseudogene TRBV3-2); tentatively, D is TRBD1 (6 bases). This CDR3 contains 15 residues. Trimming left V 4 bases short and J 10 bases short, with 20 bases between. The V gene's germline CDR1 is LGHDT and CDR2 YNNKEL (reference sequence). In DNA form, the CDR3 reads TGTGCCAGCAGCCGATTCTCCAGGGACACAAGAGAGCAGTTCTTC. The encoded protein is CASSRFSRDTREQFF.